Below are 2 T cell receptor beta chains sequenced from a single sample in a study of blood T cell repertoires in COVID-19. Sequenced by immunoSEQ multiplex PCR; TCRdb stores in-frame clones only, minus some. The sample lists around 260,000 clones, over 75% occurring once. The sample consisted of PBMCs or T cells enriched from blood (not recorded which). These receptors originate from a woman aged 25 to 45 who had recovered from COVID-19.

The rearrangement uses TRBV7-2 and TRBJ2-7; TRBD1 aligns across 8 bases. The J segment lost 4 bases and the V segment lost 5 bases, leaving 4 bases of the junction unmatched. Germline CDR1 reads SGHTA; CDR2 reads FQGNSA. The CDR3 is 13 residues long. CDR3 DNA sequence: TGTGCCAGCAGCAACCGGGACAGGTACGAGCAGTACTTC. Residues: CASSNRDRYEQYF.

V usage is TRBV5-1 and J usage is TRBJ1-1; TRBD1 agrees at 12 bases. The CDR3 totals 16 residues. CDR1 and CDR2 from the germline V gene are SGHRS and YFSETQ. V lost 4 bases, J lost 1 base, and 5 bases stayed unmatched. The CDR3 DNA reads as TGCGCCAGCAGCCCGGGGACAGGGGGCCGGAACACTGAAGCTTTCTTT. It encodes CASSPGTGGRNTEAFF.